This T cell receptor beta chain was recovered during a study of blood T cell repertoires in COVID-19. Across the whole study: COVID-19 samples from acute and convalescent phases originated in the United States, Italy and Spain. PBMCs, B-cell-depleted T cells, or T cells provided the cDNA or gDNA that made up the material.

Adults between roughly 18 and 89 years of age took part from 20 to 25 US areas. Only in-frame clones appear in the TCRdb table, and some are missing; sequencing was by immunoSEQ multiplex PCR. The table has about 400,000 clones, 88% seen once. The CDR3 length is 15 residues. Germline CDR1 is SEHNR and CDR2 is FQNEAQ (reference sequence). J gave up 2 bases and V 3 bases, and 6 bases lay outside the gene matches. The sequence derives from a woman between 40 and 50 years old with acute COVID-19. Source material: PBMCs or T cells enriched from blood (not recorded which). J is TRBJ2-7 and V is TRBV7-9; 8 nucleotides agree with TRBD1. The CDR3 region is CASSFLDRGPYEQYF. The CDR3 bases are TGTGCCAGCAGCTTCCTTGACAGGGGCCCCTACGAGCAGTACTTC.